The next 13 T cell receptor gamma chains were all read from a single sample in a study of gamma-delta T cells after stem cell transplantation. TCRdb redid clone calling on the RT-PCR reads using CATT. This sample yields more than 250 gamma-chain clones, of which roughly 13% are seen a single time; around 64% belongs to the top ten. Input material: gamma-delta T cells. These receptors were taken from a human donor. It is not recorded whose cells these are; they may come from a transplant donor.

A note on this clone: One base away lies a much larger clone, so this may be a sequencing read error. Other DNA sequences from this sample encode an identical CDR3 as well. This chain links TRGV9 with TRGJP. Germline assignment: CDR1 GITISATS and CDR2 ISYDGTV (reference sequence). The CDR3 has 16 residues. Unmatched junction bases numbered 7, after V lost 4 bases and J lost 7 bases. CDR3 loop: CALWEVLELGKKIKVF. CDR3 sequence (DNA): TGTGCCTTGTGGGAAGTTCTCGAGTTGGGCAAAAAAATCAAGGTATTT.

This clone was seen only a few times. The chain has TRGV9 and TRGJP. CDR3 length: 16 amino acids. V gave up 0 bases and J gave up 6 bases; unmatched junction bases: 2. Germline lookup yields CDR1 GITISATS and CDR2 ISYDGTV (reference sequence). CDR3 in amino acids: CALWEVTELGKKIKVF. The CDR3 DNA follows: TGTGCCTTGTGGGAGGTGACAGAGTTGGGCAAAAAAATCAAGGTATTT.

Of note for this clone: A much larger clone is a single base away; this may be a read error. The rearrangement uses TRGV9 and TRGJP. The CDR3 loop spans 17 amino acids. Germline values: CDR1 GITISATS, CDR2 ISYDGTV (reference sequence). The CDR3 spells CALWEVLQELGKKNKVF. In nucleotides, the CDR3 is TGTGCCTTGTGGGAGGTGCTTCAAGAGTTGGGCAAAAAAAACAAGGTATTT.

Comments on this clone: This likely reflects a read error, since a far larger clone is one base away. The same CDR3 is also encoded by other DNA sequences in this sample. The chain joins TRGV9 to TRGJP. The CDR3 spans 16 residues. The germline V gene has CDR1 GITISATS and CDR2 ISYDGTV (reference sequence). The CDR3 sequence: CALWEVEELGKKIKVF. The CDR3 DNA is TGTGCCTTGTGGGAGGTGGAAGAGCTGGGCAAAAAAATCAAGGTATTT.

This clone was detected once. A read error is the likely source, as a far larger clone sits one nucleotide away. The gene calls are TRGV9 and TRGJP. Germline V lookup: CDR1 GITISATS, CDR2 ISYDGTV (reference sequence). The CDR3 is 19 residues long. CDR3 sequence reads: CALWEVRGDKELCKKIKVF. The CDR3 region has the DNA TGTGCCTTGTGGGAGGTGCGGGGTGATAAAGAGTTGTGCAAAAAAATCAAGGTATTT.

By its share, this clone is large. CDR3 protein: CATWVLWGWFKIF. The CDR3 nucleotides are TGTGCCACCTGGGTGCTTTGGGGATGGTTCAAGATATTT. The chain couples TRGV3 to TRGJP1. V lost 5 bases and J lost 11; bases outside the gene matches: 11. Germline CDR1 is VTNTFY and CDR2 is YDVSTARD (reference sequence). The CDR3 runs 13 residues.

The sample holds a few counts of this clone. For this DNA, TCRdb reports the protein of a much larger clone, which diverges at residue 7, most likely from a read error; the protein presented here is translated directly from the DNA. This chain connects TRGV9 to TRGJP. V shed 5 bases, J shed 6 bases, and the junction held 7 bases outside the gene matches. There are 16 residues in the CDR3. Germline V gene sequence: CDR1 GITISATS, CDR2 ISYDGTV (reference sequence). CDR3 coding DNA: TGTGCCTTGTGGGGGAACCGAGAGTTGGGCAAAAAAATCAAGGTATTT. Protein sequence: CALWGNRELGKKIKVF.

A note on this clone: A far larger clone is a single base away, which makes a read error likely. This CDR3 is also generated by other DNA sequences in the sample. V gene TRGV9 combines with J gene TRGJP. CDR1 and CDR2 (germline): GITISATS, ISYDGTV (reference sequence). The CDR3 spans 16 residues. CDR3 sequence (DNA): TGTGCCTTGTGGGAGGTGCAGGTGTTGGGCAAAAAGATCAAGGTATTT. The encoded protein is CALWEVQVLGKKIKVF.

Worth noting for this clone: This sequence is one base from a far larger clone and is likely a read error. The chain is built from TRGV9 and TRGJ1 or TRGJ2. The CDR3 spans 14 residues. Germline CDR1 reads GITISATS; CDR2 reads ISYDGTV (reference sequence). The CDR3: CASWDARGAYKKLF. CDR3 sequence (DNA): TGTGCCTCGTGGGACGCCCGTGGGGCTTATAAGAAACTCTTT.

A few counts support this clone. With only one base between it and a far larger clone, this is likely a read error. The sample holds other DNA sequences that translate to the same CDR3. The rearrangement uses TRGV4 and TRGJ1 or TRGJ2. This CDR3 spans 13 amino acids. Germline-derived CDR1 and CDR2 are EGSTGY and YDSYTSSV. DNA of the CDR3: TGCGCCACCTGGGATGGGGATTATTATAAGAAACTCTTT. Translated: CATWDGDYYKKLF.

Remarks on this clone: TCRdb shows a much larger clone's protein in place of this DNA's translation, and the two differ at residue 3, likely through a read error; the protein shown is translated from the DNA. The rearrangement links TRGV9 to TRGJP. CDR3 size: 16 residues. Germline lookup yields CDR1 GITISATS and CDR2 ISYDGTV (reference sequence). This CDR3 is CAMWGNQELGKKIKVF. The CDR3 nucleotides read TGTGCCATGTGGGGGAACCAAGAGTTGGGCAAAAAAATCAAGGTATTT.

The chain employs TRGV9 and TRGJP1. After removal of 3 bases from V and 3 bases from J, the junction contained 4 bases not matched to a gene. Germline values: CDR1 GITISATS, CDR2 ISYDGTV (reference sequence). The CDR3 is 14 amino acids. The CDR3 region has the DNA TGTGCCTTGTGGGAGTCTTCCACTGGTTGGTTCAAGATATTT. It codes for CALWESSTGWFKIF.

The sample holds a few counts of this clone. The TCRdb record carries a much larger clone's protein, which differs from this DNA's translation at residue 7; a read error is the likely cause, and the protein listed here is the DNA translation. The chain employs TRGV8 and TRGJP1. The CDR3 has 13 residues. The germline gives CDR1 VENAVY, CDR2 YDSYNSRV. The CDR3 protein is CATWITAGWFKIF. CDR3 bases: TGTGCCACCTGGATTACCGCTGGTTGGTTCAAGATATTT.